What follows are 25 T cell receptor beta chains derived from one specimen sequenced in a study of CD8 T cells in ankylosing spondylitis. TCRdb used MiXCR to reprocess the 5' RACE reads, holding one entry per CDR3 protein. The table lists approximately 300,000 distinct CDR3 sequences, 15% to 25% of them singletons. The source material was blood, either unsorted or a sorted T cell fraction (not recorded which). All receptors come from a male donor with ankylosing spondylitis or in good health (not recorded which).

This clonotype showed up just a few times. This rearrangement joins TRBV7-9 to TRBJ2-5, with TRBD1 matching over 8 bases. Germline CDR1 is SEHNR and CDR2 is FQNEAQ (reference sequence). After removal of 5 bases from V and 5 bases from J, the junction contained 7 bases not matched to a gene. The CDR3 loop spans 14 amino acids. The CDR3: CASSRQGFRETQYF. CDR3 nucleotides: TGTGCCAGCAGCCGACAGGGGTTCCGGGAGACCCAGTACTTC. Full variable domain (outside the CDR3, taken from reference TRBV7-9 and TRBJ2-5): DTGVSQNPRHKITKRGQNVTFRCDPISEHNRLYWYRQTLGQGPEFLTYFQNEAQLEKSRLLSDRFSAERPKGSFSTLEIQRTEQGDSAMYLCASSRQGFRETQYFGPGTRLLVL.

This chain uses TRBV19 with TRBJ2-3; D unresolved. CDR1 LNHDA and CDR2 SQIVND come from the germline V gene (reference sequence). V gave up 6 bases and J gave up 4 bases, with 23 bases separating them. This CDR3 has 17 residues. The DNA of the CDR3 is TGTGCCAGTAGCCGGACCGCAACCGGGCCTATGGCAGATACGCAGTATTTT. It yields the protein CASSRTATGPMADTQYF.

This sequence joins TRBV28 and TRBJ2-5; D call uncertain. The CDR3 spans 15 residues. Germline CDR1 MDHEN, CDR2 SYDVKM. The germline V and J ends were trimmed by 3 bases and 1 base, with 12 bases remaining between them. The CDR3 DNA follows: TGTGCCAGCAGTTTTGTCGGGCCACTCCAAGAGACCCAGTACTTC. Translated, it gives CASSFVGPLQETQYF.

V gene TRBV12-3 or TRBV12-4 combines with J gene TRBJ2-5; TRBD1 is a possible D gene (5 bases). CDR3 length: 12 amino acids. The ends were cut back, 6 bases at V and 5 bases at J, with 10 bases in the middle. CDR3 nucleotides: TGTGCCAGCAGGATCAGGGCGGAGACCCAGTACTTC. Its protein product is CASRIRAETQYF.

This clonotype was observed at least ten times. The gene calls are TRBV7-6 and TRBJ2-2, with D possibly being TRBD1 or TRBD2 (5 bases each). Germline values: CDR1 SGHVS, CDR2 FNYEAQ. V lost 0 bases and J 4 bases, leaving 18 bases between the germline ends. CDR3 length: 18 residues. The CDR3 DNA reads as TGTGCCAGCAGCTTAGCGCTTCCGGGACCAACGTCCACCGGGGAGCTGTTTTTT. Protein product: CASSLALPGPTSTGELFF.

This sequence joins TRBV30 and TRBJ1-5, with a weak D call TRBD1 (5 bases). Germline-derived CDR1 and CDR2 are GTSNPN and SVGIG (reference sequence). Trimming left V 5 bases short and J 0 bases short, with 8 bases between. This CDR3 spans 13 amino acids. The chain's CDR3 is CAWGAASNQPQHF. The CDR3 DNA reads TGTGCCTGGGGGGCAGCTAGCAATCAGCCCCAGCATTTT.

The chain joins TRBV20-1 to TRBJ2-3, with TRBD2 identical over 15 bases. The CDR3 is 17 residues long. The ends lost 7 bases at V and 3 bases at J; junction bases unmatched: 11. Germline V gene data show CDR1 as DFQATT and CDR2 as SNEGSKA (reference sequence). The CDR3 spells CSDSRTSGGAGTDTQYF. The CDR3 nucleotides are TGCAGTGATAGCAGGACTAGCGGGGGGGCAGGAACAGATACGCAGTATTTT.

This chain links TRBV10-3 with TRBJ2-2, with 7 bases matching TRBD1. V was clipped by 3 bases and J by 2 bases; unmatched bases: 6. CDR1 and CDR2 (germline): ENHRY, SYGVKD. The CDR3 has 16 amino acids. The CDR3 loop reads CAISDTGTANTGELFF. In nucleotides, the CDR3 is TGTGCCATCAGTGATACCGGGACAGCAAACACCGGGGAGCTGTTTTTT.

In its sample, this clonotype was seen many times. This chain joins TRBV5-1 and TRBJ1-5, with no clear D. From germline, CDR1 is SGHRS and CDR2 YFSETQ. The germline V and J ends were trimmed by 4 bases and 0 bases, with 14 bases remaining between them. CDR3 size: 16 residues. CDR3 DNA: TGCGCCAGCAGCCCTCAGCCGGCAGATAGCAATCAGCCCCAGCATTTT. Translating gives CASSPQPADSNQPQHF.

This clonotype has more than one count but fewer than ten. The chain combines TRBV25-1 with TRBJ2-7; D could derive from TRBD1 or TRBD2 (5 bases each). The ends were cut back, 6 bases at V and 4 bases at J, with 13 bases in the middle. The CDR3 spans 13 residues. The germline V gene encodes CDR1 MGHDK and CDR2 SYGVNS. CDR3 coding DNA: TGTGCCAGCAGCGAAGCCGGGGCTTACGAGCAGTACGTC. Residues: CASSEAGAYEQYV.

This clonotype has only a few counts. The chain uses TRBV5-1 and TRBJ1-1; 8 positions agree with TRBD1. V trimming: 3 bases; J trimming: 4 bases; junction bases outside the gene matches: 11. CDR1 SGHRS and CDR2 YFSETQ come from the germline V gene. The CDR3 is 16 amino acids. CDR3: CASSWDPGGRGTEAFF. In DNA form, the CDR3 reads TGCGCCAGCAGCTGGGATCCAGGGGGCAGGGGCACTGAAGCTTTCTTT.

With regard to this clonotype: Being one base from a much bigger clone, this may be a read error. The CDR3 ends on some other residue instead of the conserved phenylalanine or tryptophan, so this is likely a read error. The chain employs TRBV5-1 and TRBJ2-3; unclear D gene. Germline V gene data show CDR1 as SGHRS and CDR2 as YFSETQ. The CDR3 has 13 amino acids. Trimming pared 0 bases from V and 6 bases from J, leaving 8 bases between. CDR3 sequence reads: CASSLEGWDTQYY. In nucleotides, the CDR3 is TGCGCCAGCAGCTTGGAGGGATGGGATACGCAGTATTAT.

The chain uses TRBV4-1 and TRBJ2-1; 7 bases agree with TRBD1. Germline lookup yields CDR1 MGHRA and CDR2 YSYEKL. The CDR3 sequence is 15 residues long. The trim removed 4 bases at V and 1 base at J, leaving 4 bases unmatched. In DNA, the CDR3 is TGCGCCAGCAGCCGGGACAGTGAATCCTACAATGAGCAGTTCTTC. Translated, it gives CASSRDSESYNEQFF.

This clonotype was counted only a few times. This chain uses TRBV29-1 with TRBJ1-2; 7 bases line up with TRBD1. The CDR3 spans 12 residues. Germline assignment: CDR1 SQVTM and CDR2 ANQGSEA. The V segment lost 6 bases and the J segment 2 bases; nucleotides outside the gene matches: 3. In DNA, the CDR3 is TGCAGCGTAGTGGACAGGAACTATGGCTACACCTTC. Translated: CSVVDRNYGYTF.

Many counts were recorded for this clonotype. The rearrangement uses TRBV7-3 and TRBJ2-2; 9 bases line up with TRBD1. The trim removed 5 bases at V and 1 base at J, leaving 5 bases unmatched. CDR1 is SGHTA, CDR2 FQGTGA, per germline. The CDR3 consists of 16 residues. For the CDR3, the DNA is TGTGCCAGCAGCGTCCCGGGACAGGGGAACACCGGGGAGCTGTTTTTT. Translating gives CASSVPGQGNTGELFF.

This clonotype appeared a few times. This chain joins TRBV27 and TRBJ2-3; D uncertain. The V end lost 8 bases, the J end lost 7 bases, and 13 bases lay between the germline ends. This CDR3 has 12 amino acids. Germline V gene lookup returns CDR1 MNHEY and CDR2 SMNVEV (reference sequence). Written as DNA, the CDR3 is TGTGCCAGCGCCCAAGGAAGGCATACGCAGTATTTT. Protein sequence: CASAQGRHTQYF.

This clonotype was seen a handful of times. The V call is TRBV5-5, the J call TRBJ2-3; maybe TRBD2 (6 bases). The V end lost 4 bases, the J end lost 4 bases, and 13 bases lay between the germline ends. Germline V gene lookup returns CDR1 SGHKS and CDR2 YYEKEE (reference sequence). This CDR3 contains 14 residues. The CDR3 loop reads CASSPATRADTQYF. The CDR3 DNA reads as TGTGCCAGCAGCCCCGCGACTAGGGCAGATACGCAGTATTTT. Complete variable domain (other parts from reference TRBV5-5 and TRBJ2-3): DAGVTQSPTHLIKTRGQQVTLRCSPISGHKSVSWYQQVLGQGPQFIFQYYEKEERGRGNFPDRFSARQFPNYSSELNVNALLLGDSALYLCASSPATRADTQYFGPGTRLTVL.

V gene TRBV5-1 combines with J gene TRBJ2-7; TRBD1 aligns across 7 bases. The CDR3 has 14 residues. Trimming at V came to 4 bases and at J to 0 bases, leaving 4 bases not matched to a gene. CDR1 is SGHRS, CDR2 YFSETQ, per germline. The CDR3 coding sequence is TGCGCCAGCAGCAGGACAGGAAGCTCCTACGAGCAGTACGTC. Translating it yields CASSRTGSSYEQYV.

As DNA, the CDR3 is TGTGCCAGCAGCGGTAGGGCCCCGGACACAGATCAGCAGTATTTT. Translating gives CASSGRAPDTDQQYF. The rearrangement joins TRBV12-3 or TRBV12-4 to TRBJ2-3; TRBD1 is a possible D gene (5 bases). This CDR3 has 15 residues. V dropped 6 bases and J dropped 11 bases, with 24 bases sitting between them.

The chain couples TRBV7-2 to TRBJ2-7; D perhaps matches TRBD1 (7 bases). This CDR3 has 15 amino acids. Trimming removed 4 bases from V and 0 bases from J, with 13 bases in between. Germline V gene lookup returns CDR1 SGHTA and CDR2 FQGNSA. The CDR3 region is CASSSDRDSSYEQYV. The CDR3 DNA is TGTGCCAGCAGCTCTGACAGGGACTCCTCCTACGAGCAGTACGTC.

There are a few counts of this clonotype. The CDR3: CASSPTGAVNQPQHF. In DNA form, the CDR3 reads TGTGCCAGCAGTCCTACAGGGGCCGTGAATCAGCCCCAGCATTTT. V gene TRBV6-1 combines with J gene TRBJ1-5, with 7 bases lining up with TRBD1. CDR3 size: 15 residues. The germline V gene has CDR1 MNHNS and CDR2 SASEGT. The J segment lost 4 bases and the V segment lost 5 bases, leaving 8 bases of the junction unmatched.

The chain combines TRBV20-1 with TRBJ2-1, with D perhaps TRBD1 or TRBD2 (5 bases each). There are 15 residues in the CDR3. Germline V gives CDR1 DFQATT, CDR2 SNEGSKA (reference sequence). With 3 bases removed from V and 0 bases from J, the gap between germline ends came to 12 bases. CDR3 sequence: CSARGVPSSYNEQFF. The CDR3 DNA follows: TGCAGTGCTAGGGGGGTCCCTAGCTCCTACAATGAGCAGTTCTTC.

CDR3 in amino acids: CASSQPGGPVNEQFF. The DNA for the CDR3 is TGTGCCAGCAGCCAGCCCGGGGGGCCGGTCAATGAGCAGTTCTTC. The chain joins TRBV7-9 to TRBJ2-1; D is possibly TRBD2 (7 bases). Trimming stripped 5 bases from V and 6 bases from J, with 17 bases between. Germline V gives CDR1 SEHNR, CDR2 FQNEAQ (reference sequence). This CDR3 region has 15 residues.

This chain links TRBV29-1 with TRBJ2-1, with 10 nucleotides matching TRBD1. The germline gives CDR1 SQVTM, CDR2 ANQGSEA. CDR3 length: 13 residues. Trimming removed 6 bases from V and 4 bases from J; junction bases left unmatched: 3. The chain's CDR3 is CSVSDRGYNEQFF. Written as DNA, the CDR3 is TGCAGCGTGTCGGACAGGGGGTACAATGAGCAGTTCTTC.

In DNA form, the CDR3 reads TGCGCCAGCAGCTTGGCGGAGCCAGGAGACCACGAGCAGTACGTC. Its translation: CASSLAEPGDHEQYV. This rearrangement joins TRBV5-1 to TRBJ2-7; no clear D gene. Germline CDR1 SGHRS, CDR2 YFSETQ. Deletions cut 0 bases from V and 5 bases from J, with 15 bases between. There are 15 residues in the CDR3.